The 11 T cell receptor beta chains below were found in one sample sequenced in a study of blood T cell repertoires in COVID-19. Assay: immunoSEQ multiplex PCR; the TCRdb copy retains only in-frame clones and omits some. The sample consists of about 140,000 clones, 70% to 90% of them appearing once. Sequenced sample: peripheral blood. The receptor source for this set is a woman aged 55-69 years with acute or convalescent COVID-19.

The rearrangement links TRBV20-1 to TRBJ2-1, with D possibly matching TRBD2 (6 bases). V lost 2 bases and J lost 7, with 6 bases in between. Germline-derived CDR1 and CDR2 are DFQATT and SNEGSKA (reference sequence). This CDR3 spans 11 amino acids. This CDR3 is CSARSGNEQFF. The CDR3 DNA reads TGCAGTGCTAGAAGCGGGAATGAGCAGTTCTTC.

The rearrangement links TRBV12-3 or TRBV12-4 to TRBJ1-1; D gene ambiguous. CDR3 length: 13 amino acids. V was trimmed by 2 bases and J by 0 bases, leaving 4 bases between them. DNA of the CDR3: TGTGCCAGCAGTTTATACATGAACACTGAAGCTTTCTTT. Translating gives CASSLYMNTEAFF.

This clone was recorded once. This chain joins TRBV28 and TRBJ1-4; D is perhaps TRBD1 (6 bases). Germline V gives CDR1 MDHEN, CDR2 SYDVKM. V lost 2 bases and J lost 7, with 14 bases in between. This CDR3 is built from 15 residues. CDR3 residues: CASSLISTTGEKLFF. In DNA form, the CDR3 reads TGTGCCAGCAGTTTAATCTCGACGACAGGTGAAAAACTGTTTTTT.

V gene TRBV5-1 combines with J gene TRBJ1-5; the D is unclear. Germline CDR1 SGHRS, CDR2 YFSETQ. Trimming removed 4 bases from V and 5 bases from J, with 16 bases in between. The CDR3 has 15 residues. CDR3 sequence: CASSPLGGIDQPQHF. CDR3 nucleotides: TGCGCCAGCAGCCCCTTGGGAGGGATTGATCAGCCCCAGCATTTT.

The chain recombines TRBV29-1 with TRBJ1-1, with D hard to call. Germline V CDR1 and CDR2: SQVTM, ANQGSEA. Deletions cut 7 bases from V and 1 base from J, with 13 bases between. The CDR3 runs 13 residues. Here the CDR3 DNA reads TGCAGCGCCTCTAGGAGAGGGAACACTGAAGCTTTCTTT. Its translation is CSASRRGNTEAFF.

This clone was seen once. V gene TRBV28 combines with J gene TRBJ2-4, with no clear D. CDR1 and CDR2 from the germline V gene are MDHEN and SYDVKM. Between the trimmed V and J ends, which lost 3 bases and 1 base, there was a span of 7 bases. This CDR3 has 14 residues. The CDR3 region has the DNA TGTGCCAGCAGTTTGACCGGGGCCAAAAACATTCAGTACTTC. Translation gives CASSLTGAKNIQYF.

CDR3 sequence: CASSFGTSGGGGNEQYF. CDR3 DNA: TGTGCCAGCAGCTTTGGGACTAGCGGGGGGGGAGGCAACGAGCAGTACTTC. The gene calls are TRBV5-4 and TRBJ2-7; 16 positions agree with TRBD2. The CDR3 loop spans 17 amino acids. Germline CDR1 reads SGHNT; CDR2 reads YYREEE (reference sequence). V trimming: 2 bases; J trimming: 5 bases; junction bases outside the gene matches: 7.

CDR3 nucleotide sequence: TGTGCCAGCAACAGGGGAAATCAGCCCCAGCATTTT. Amino acid sequence: CASNRGNQPQHF. The chain uses TRBV2 and TRBJ1-5, with 7 bases identical to TRBD1. V shed 7 bases and J 4 bases; nucleotides not matched to a gene: 1. The CDR3 covers 12 residues. In germline, CDR1 is SNHLY, CDR2 FYNNEI.

This clone appeared a single time. This rearrangement joins TRBV20-1 to TRBJ2-4, with 7 bases lining up with TRBD1. Germline V gene lookup returns CDR1 DFQATT and CDR2 SNEGSKA (reference sequence). The CDR3 totals 15 residues. The J segment lost 2 bases and the V segment lost 3 bases, leaving 7 bases of the junction unmatched. The CDR3 nucleotides read TGCAGTGCTAGTCACCCGACAGGGCCCAAAAACATTCAGTACTTC. This encodes CSASHPTGPKNIQYF.

This rearrangement joins TRBV6-2 or TRBV6-3 to TRBJ2-5; 7 bases match TRBD2. From germline, CDR1 is MNHEY and CDR2 SVGEGT. The length of the CDR3 is 14 residues. V was pared by 2 bases and J by 9 bases, with 9 bases of the junction left unmatched. The CDR3 DNA reads as TGTGCCAGCAGTTACCAGCGGGGATATGGGGCCCAGTACTTC. Translated, it gives CASSYQRGYGAQYF.

This chain uses TRBV6-5 with TRBJ2-5; TRBD1 matches 7 bases. Germline CDR1 reads MNHEY; CDR2 reads SVGAGI. This CDR3 is built from 13 residues. After removal of 5 bases from V and 9 bases from J, the junction contained 9 bases not matched to a gene. This chain's CDR3 is CASSTGAGSAQYF. CDR3 DNA: TGTGCCAGCAGTACAGGGGCAGGGAGCGCCCAGTACTTC.